This T cell receptor (delta chain) was sequenced during a study of γδ T cells in repeated Plasmodium falciparum infection. At the level of the study: Malian children with intense seasonal malaria exposure were compared with matched Australian children. Each infection was followed by sampling at 21 days, plus baseline and some pre-infection draws.

Gammadelta T cells were flow-sorted from PBMC into Vgamma9/Vdelta2+ and Vdelta2-negative populations for bulk analysis. V lost 3 bases to trimming and J lost 0 bases, with 35 bases between them. Germline V gene data show CDR1 as TSWWSYY and CDR2 as QGS. There are 23 residues in the CDR3. Study results and caveats: Vdelta2-negative gammadelta repertoires appeared less diverse and less shared in Malian than Australian children.

TRG and TRD sequences were obtained from every sorted gammadelta sample. TCRdb made new clone calls on the multiplex PCR reads using CATT. The sample records over 45,000 delta-chain clones, roughly 1.6% being singletons. This clone has just a few counts. Its target is unknown. Translating this DNA gives a protein that differs at residue 10 from the TCRdb one, which belongs to a much larger clone; a read error is likely, and the protein shown is this translation. The sequence was obtained from a pool of human donors (malaria-infected and uninfected, not separated). The sample comprised gamma-delta T cells from blood. V gene TRDV1 combines with J gene TRDJ1, with a weak D call TRDD2 (9 bases). The J gene is absent in TCRdb and was assigned here via DNA matching to germline. The CDR3, as DNA: TGTGCTCTTGGGGATCTCCCTTCCTACCCGGGGGATATAGCCCATGCGTACACCGATAAACTCATCTTT. This gives the protein CALGDLPSYPGDIAHAYTDKLIF.